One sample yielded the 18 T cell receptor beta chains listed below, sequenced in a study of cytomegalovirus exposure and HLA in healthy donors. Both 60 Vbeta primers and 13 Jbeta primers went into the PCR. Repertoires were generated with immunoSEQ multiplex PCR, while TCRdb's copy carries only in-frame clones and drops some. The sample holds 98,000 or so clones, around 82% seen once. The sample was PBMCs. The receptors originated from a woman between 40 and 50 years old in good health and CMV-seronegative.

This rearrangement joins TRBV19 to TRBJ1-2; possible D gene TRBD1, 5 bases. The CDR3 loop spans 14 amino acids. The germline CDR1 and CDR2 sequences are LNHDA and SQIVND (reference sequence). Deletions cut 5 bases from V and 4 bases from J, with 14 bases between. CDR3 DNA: TGTGCCAGTAGTTTCGATGGGGCCGGCTATGGCTACACCTTC. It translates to CASSFDGAGYGYTF.

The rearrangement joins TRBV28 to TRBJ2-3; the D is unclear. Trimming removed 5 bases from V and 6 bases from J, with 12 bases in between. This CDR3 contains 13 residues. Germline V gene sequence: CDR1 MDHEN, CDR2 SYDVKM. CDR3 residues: CASSGLMWDTQYF. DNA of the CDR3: TGTGCCAGCAGTGGGCTAATGTGGGATACGCAGTATTTT. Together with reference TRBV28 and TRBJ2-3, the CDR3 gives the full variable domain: DVKVTQSSRYLVKRTGEKVFLECVQDMDHENMFWYRQDPGLGLRLIYFSYDVKMKEKGDIPEGYSVSREKKERFSLILESASTNQTSMYLCASSGLMWDTQYFGPGTRLTVL.

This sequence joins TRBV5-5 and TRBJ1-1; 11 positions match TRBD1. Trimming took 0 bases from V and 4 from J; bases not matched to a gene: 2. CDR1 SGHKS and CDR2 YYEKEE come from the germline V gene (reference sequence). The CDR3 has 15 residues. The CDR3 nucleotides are TGTGCCAGCAGCTTGGGGACAGGGGGCGTCACTGAAGCTTTCTTT. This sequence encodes CASSLGTGGVTEAFF.

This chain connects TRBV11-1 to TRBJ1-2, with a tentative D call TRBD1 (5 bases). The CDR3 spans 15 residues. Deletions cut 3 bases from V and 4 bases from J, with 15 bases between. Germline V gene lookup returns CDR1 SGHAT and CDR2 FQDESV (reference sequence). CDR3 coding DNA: TGTGCCAGCAGCTTGTCAGGAGCAGGGCGCTATGGCTACACCTTC. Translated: CASSLSGAGRYGYTF.

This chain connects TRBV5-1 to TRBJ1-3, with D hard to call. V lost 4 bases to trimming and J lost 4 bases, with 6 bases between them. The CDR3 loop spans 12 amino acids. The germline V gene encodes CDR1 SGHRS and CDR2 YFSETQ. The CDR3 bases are TGCGCCAGCAGCCCCGCGGGAAACACCATATATTTT. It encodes CASSPAGNTIYF.

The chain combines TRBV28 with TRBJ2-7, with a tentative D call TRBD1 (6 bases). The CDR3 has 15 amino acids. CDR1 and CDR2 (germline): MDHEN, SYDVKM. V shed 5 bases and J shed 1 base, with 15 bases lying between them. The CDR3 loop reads CASSPPTGSSYEQYF. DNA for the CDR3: TGTGCCAGCAGTCCTCCGACAGGTTCGTCCTACGAGCAGTACTTC.

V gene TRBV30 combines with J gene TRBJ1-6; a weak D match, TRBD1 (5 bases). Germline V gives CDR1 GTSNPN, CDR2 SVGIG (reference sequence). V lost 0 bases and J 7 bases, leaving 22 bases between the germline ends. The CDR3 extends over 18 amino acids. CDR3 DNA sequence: TGTGCCTGGAGTGTGAAGGGGCCCTCCTTCTACCTAAATTCACCCCTCCACTTT. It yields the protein CAWSVKGPSFYLNSPLHF.

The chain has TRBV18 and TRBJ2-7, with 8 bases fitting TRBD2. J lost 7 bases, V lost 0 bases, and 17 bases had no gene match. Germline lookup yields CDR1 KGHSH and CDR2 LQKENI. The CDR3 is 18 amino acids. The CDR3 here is CASSPPITYKRELTEQYF. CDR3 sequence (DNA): TGTGCCAGCTCACCACCGATTACCTACAAGCGGGAGTTGACAGAGCAGTACTTC. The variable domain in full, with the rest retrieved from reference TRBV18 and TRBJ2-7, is NAGVMQNPRHLVRRRGQEARLRCSPMKGHSHVYWYRQLPEEGLKFMVYLQKENIIDESGMPKERFSAEFPKEGPSILRIQQVVRGDSAAYFCASSPPITYKRELTEQYFGPGTRLTVT.

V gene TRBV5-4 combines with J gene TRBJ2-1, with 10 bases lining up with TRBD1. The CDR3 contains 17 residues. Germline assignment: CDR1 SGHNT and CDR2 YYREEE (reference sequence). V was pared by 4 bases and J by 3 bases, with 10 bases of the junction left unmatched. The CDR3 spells CASSLRQGAVFYNEQFF. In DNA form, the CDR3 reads TGTGCCAGCAGCCTGCGACAGGGGGCCGTATTCTACAATGAGCAGTTCTTC.

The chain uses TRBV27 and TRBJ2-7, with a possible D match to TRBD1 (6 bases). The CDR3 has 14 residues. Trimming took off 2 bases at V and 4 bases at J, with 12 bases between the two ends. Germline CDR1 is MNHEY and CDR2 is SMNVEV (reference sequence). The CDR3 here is CASSLKGEWYEQYF. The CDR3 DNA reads TGTGCCAGCAGTTTAAAGGGGGAGTGGTACGAGCAGTACTTC.

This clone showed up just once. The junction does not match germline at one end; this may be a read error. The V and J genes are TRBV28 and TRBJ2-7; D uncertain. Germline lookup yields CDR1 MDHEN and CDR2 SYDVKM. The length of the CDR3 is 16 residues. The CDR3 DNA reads TGTGCAAGCACCCCTAATAACCCGATTCATTCCTACGAGCAGTACTTC. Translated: CASTPNNPIHSYEQYF.

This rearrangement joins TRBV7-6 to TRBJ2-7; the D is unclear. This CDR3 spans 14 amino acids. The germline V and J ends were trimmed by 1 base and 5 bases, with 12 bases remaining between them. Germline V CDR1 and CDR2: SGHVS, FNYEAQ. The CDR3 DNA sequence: TGTGCCAGCAGCTTAGTCGCAGTACGGGACGAGCAGTACTTC. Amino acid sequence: CASSLVAVRDEQYF. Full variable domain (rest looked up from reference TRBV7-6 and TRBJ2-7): GAGVSQSPRYKVTKRGQDVALRCDPISGHVSLYWYRQALGQGPEFLTYFNYEAQQDKSGLPNDRFSAERPEGSISTLTIQRTEQRDSAMYRCASSLVAVRDEQYFGPGTRLTVT.

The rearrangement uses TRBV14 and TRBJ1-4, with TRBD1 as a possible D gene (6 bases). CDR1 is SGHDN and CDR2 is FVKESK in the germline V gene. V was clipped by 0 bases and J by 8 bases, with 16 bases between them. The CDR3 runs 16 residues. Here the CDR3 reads CASSQDWTDKGEKLFF. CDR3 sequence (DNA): TGTGCCAGCAGCCAAGATTGGACAGACAAAGGGGAAAAACTGTTTTTT.

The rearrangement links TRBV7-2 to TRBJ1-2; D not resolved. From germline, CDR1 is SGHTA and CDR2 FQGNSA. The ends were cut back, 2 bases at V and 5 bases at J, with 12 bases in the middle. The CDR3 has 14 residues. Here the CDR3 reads CASSLLSPSYGYTF. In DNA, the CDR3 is TGTGCCAGCAGCTTACTATCCCCGTCTTATGGCTACACCTTC.

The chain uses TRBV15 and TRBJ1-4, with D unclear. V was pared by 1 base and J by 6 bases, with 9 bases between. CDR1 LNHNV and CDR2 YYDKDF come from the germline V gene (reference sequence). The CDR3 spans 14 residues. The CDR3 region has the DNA TGTGCCACCAGCAGAGGTGCCGGAGATGAAAAACTGTTTTTT. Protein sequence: CATSRGAGDEKLFF.

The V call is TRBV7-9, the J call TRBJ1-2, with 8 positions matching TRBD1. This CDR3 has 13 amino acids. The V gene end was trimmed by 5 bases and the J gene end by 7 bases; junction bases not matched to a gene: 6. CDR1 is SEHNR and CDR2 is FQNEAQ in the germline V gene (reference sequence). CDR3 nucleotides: TGTGCCAGCAGCGCACAGGGGGTCGGTGGCTACACCTTC. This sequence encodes CASSAQGVGGYTF.

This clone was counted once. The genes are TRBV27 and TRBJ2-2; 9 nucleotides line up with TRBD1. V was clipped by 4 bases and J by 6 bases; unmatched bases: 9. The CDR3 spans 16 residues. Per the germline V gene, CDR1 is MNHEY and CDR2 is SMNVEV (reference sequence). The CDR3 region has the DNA TGTGCCAGCAGTTCAACAGGGGGCCCCAGTGCCGGGGAGCTGTTTTTT. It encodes CASSSTGGPSAGELFF.

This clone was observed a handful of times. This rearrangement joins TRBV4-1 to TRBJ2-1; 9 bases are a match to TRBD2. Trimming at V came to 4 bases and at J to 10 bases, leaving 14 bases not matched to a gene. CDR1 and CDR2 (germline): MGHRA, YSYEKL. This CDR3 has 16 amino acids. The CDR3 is CASSRFGGSGSLEQFF. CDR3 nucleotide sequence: TGCGCCAGCAGCCGGTTCGGCGGTAGCGGGAGTTTAGAGCAGTTCTTC.